These 25 T cell receptor beta chains were sequenced from one sample in a study of cytomegalovirus exposure and HLA in healthy donors. PCR amplification relied on 60 Vbeta primers (plus 13 Jbeta primers). The table came from immunoSEQ multiplex PCR; TCRdb's copy has only in-frame clones and leaves some out. The sample contains 170,000 or so clones, 80% of which appear only once. Sequencing was done on a sample of PBMCs. The source is a man in his forties in good health and CMV-seronegative.

The chain recombines TRBV7-9 with TRBJ2-7, with a weak D call TRBD1 (5 bases). The CDR3 has 12 amino acids. The germline CDR1 and CDR2 sequences are SEHNR and FQNEAQ (reference sequence). Trimming took off 5 bases at V and 9 bases at J, with 14 bases between the two ends. CDR3 loop: CASSPKGIGQYF. In nucleotides, the CDR3 is TGTGCCAGCAGCCCCAAGGGGATTGGGCAGTACTTC.

The chain combines TRBV18 with TRBJ2-2, with D unclear. Trimming pared 5 bases from V and 2 bases from J, leaving 15 bases between. Germline loops: CDR1 KGHSH, CDR2 LQKENI. The CDR3 spans 16 residues. The CDR3 loop reads CASSSTLTSNTGELFF. The CDR3 DNA sequence: TGTGCCAGCTCAAGCACCCTGACTTCTAACACCGGGGAGCTGTTTTTT.

Only a few counts were recorded for this clone. The J gene is TRBJ1-5, the V gene TRBV6-6; 8 bases line up with TRBD1. V was pared by 2 bases and J by 6 bases, with 3 bases of the junction left unmatched. The CDR3 is 14 amino acids. CDR1 is MNHNY and CDR2 is SVGAGI in the germline V gene (reference sequence). CDR3 sequence: CASSYGQGGQPQHF. In DNA form, the CDR3 reads TGTGCCAGCAGTTACGGACAGGGCGGTCAGCCCCAGCATTTT.

J is TRBJ1-2 and V is TRBV7-2; no definite D call. The V and J ends lost 4 bases and 9 bases respectively, with 12 bases between them. This CDR3 is 12 amino acids long. Per germline, CDR1 SGHTA and CDR2 FQGNSA. In DNA form, the CDR3 reads TGTGCCAGCAGCTCTCAGACATACCGCTACACCTTC. Protein sequence: CASSSQTYRYTF. The full variable domain, with the rest looked up from reference TRBV7-2 and TRBJ1-2, is GAGVSQSPSNKVTEKGKDVELRCDPISGHTALYWYRQSLGQGLEFLIYFQGNSAPDKSGLPSDRFSAERTGGSVSTLTIQRTQQEDSAVYLCASSSQTYRYTFGSGTRLTVV.

This chain joins TRBV4-3 and TRBJ2-1; TRBD1 agrees at 9 bases. The CDR3 runs 15 residues. V shed 2 bases and J 4 bases; nucleotides not matched to a gene: 3. Germline V lookup: CDR1 LGHNA, CDR2 YSLEER. The CDR3, as DNA: TGCGCCAGCAGCCAAAGGGACAGGGATTACAATGAGCAGTTCTTC. This translates into CASSQRDRDYNEQFF.

The chain uses TRBV7-6 and TRBJ1-1; D unclear. Per the germline V gene, CDR1 is SGHVS and CDR2 is FNYEAQ. Trimming took off 1 base at V and 3 bases at J, with 6 bases between the two ends. The CDR3 spans 13 residues. Here the CDR3 DNA reads TGTGCCAGCAGCTTAGTCCGGGACACTGAAGCTTTCTTT. Translating gives CASSLVRDTEAFF.

The V gene is TRBV7-2, the J gene TRBJ1-5; D may be TRBD1 (5 bases). This CDR3 region has 15 residues. V was clipped by 1 base and J by 3 bases, with 10 bases between them. Germline V gene data show CDR1 as SGHTA and CDR2 as FQGNSA. The CDR3 DNA reads as TGTGCCAGCAGCTTAGAGGCAGGGCCCAATCAGCCCCAGCATTTT. Protein product: CASSLEAGPNQPQHF.

The V gene is TRBV7-2, the J gene TRBJ1-4, with D unresolved. Germline CDR1 and CDR2: SGHTA and FQGNSA. The CDR3 is 17 residues long. Trimming took 4 bases from V and 8 from J, leaving 23 bases between them. CDR3 in DNA: TGTGCCAGCAGCTCCCGGGGAGGCTCACCCCAAGGGGAAAAACTGTTTTTT. Amino acid sequence: CASSSRGGSPQGEKLFF.

The chain is built from TRBV13 and TRBJ2-3; TRBD2 might be the D (6 bases). Trimming stripped 5 bases from V and 3 bases from J, with 15 bases between. Germline V gene sequence: CDR1 PRHDT, CDR2 FYEKMQ (reference sequence). This CDR3 has 15 residues. In DNA, the CDR3 is TGTGCCAGCAGCCCAAGGGAGGAGGCAACAGATACGCAGTATTTT. It specifies CASSPREEATDTQYF.

This clone has more than one count but fewer than ten. This chain joins TRBV5-4 and TRBJ2-7; D is possibly TRBD1 (6 bases). Per the germline V gene, CDR1 is SGHNT and CDR2 is YYREEE (reference sequence). CDR3 length equals 13 residues. Between the trimmed V and J ends, which lost 4 bases and 4 bases, there was a span of 12 bases. In DNA form, the CDR3 reads TGTGCCAGCAGCCCGGACAGAAAATACGAGCAGTACTTC. Translating it yields CASSPDRKYEQYF.

This sequence joins TRBV5-6 and TRBJ2-7; 12 nucleotides line up with TRBD2. Per germline, CDR1 SGHDT and CDR2 YYEEEE. Germline trimming cut 0 bases from V and 4 bases from J; bases unmatched to any gene: 2. The CDR3 is made up of 15 amino acids. CDR3 loop: CASSLGLAGAYEQYF. DNA of the CDR3: TGTGCCAGCAGCTTGGGACTAGCGGGAGCTTACGAGCAGTACTTC.

The chain couples TRBV19 to TRBJ1-2, with TRBD1 matching over 10 bases. The trim removed 6 bases at V and 5 bases at J, leaving 6 bases unmatched. This CDR3 region has 14 residues. Germline lookup yields CDR1 LNHDA and CDR2 SQIVND (reference sequence). The CDR3 reads CASRGTGAVYGYTF. As DNA, the CDR3 is TGTGCCAGTAGAGGGACAGGGGCAGTTTATGGCTACACCTTC. The whole variable domain, filled in from reference TRBV19 and TRBJ1-2, reads DGGITQSPKYLFRKEGQNVTLSCEQNLNHDAMYWYRQDPGQGLRLIYYSQIVNDFQKGDIAEGYSVSREKKESFPLTVTSAQKNPTAFYLCASRGTGAVYGYTFGSGTRLTVV.

The chain is built from TRBV5-4 and TRBJ2-2; maybe TRBD2 (5 bases). The V end was cut by 0 bases, the J end by 8 bases, with 14 bases between. From germline, CDR1 is SGHNT and CDR2 YYREEE (reference sequence). This CDR3 has 15 amino acids. DNA for the CDR3: TGTGCCAGCAGCTTGGAGGATGCGGGTTTTGGGGAGCTGTTTTTT. Translation gives CASSLEDAGFGELFF.

This clone has only one observation. CDR3: CASSEFTPQETQYF. As DNA, the CDR3 is TGTGCCAGCAGTGAGTTTACTCCACAAGAGACCCAGTACTTC. The chain combines TRBV2 with TRBJ2-5, with D unresolved. Germline V gene lookup returns CDR1 SNHLY and CDR2 FYNNEI. The CDR3 is 14 residues long. V was pared by 3 bases and J by 2 bases, with 10 bases between.

The V call is TRBV6-5, the J call TRBJ2-3; a weak D match, TRBD2 (6 bases). Germline V lookup: CDR1 MNHEY, CDR2 SVGAGI. CDR3 length: 12 residues. V was pared by 7 bases and J by 5 bases, with 10 bases between. The chain's CDR3 is CASTAEGDTQYF. The CDR3 DNA reads as TGTGCCAGCACAGCGGAGGGAGATACGCAGTATTTT.

This rearrangement joins TRBV19 to TRBJ1-1, with a tentative D call TRBD1 (5 bases). V lost 5 bases to trimming and J lost 3 bases, with 10 bases between them. Germline values: CDR1 LNHDA, CDR2 SQIVND (reference sequence). The CDR3 covers 13 residues. The CDR3 loop is CASSPDRDTEAFF. In DNA, the CDR3 is TGTGCCAGTAGTCCTGACAGAGACACTGAAGCTTTCTTT.

This rearrangement joins TRBV6-6 to TRBJ2-7, with D possibly TRBD1 on 6 matching bases. This CDR3 comprises 15 residues. Germline assignment: CDR1 MNHNY and CDR2 SVGAGI (reference sequence). V shed 6 bases and J shed 3 bases, with 18 bases lying between them. CDR3 sequence (DNA): TGTGCCAGCAGCCCCGGGACACCCAGGATCTACGAGCAGTACTTC. Translating gives CASSPGTPRIYEQYF.

The V gene is TRBV7-9, the J gene TRBJ2-6; D unresolved. The CDR3 runs to 13 residues. Germline V gene lookup returns CDR1 SEHNR and CDR2 FQNEAQ (reference sequence). V lost 8 bases to trimming and J lost 3 bases, with 8 bases between them. The CDR3 loop is CASGRSGANVLTF. Here the CDR3 DNA reads TGTGCCAGCGGCCGGAGTGGGGCCAACGTCCTGACTTTC.

The chain joins TRBV11-2 to TRBJ2-1; 7 bases map to TRBD1. Trimming at V came to 5 bases and at J to 15 bases, leaving 16 bases not matched to a gene. This CDR3 spans 14 amino acids. CDR1 and CDR2 (germline): SGHAT, FQNNGV. This chain's CDR3 is CASSRRDSPNVPFF. CDR3 sequence (DNA): TGTGCCAGCAGCCGAAGGGACAGTCCAAACGTCCCGTTCTTC.

This sequence joins TRBV10-1 and TRBJ2-7, with unresolved D. Trimming pared 4 bases from V and 3 bases from J, leaving 7 bases between. CDR3 length: 12 residues. The germline gives CDR1 WNHNN, CDR2 SYGVQD (reference sequence). CDR3 loop: CASSGNSYEQYF. The CDR3, as DNA: TGCGCCAGCAGTGGAAATAGCTACGAGCAGTACTTC.

The rearrangement links TRBV2 to TRBJ2-7, with D possibly being TRBD2 (6 bases). Germline V CDR1 and CDR2: SNHLY, FYNNEI. The CDR3 covers 15 residues. V lost 5 bases to trimming and J lost 2 bases, with 16 bases between them. CDR3 sequence: CASSPPSDFAYEQYF. CDR3 DNA: TGTGCCAGCAGTCCGCCTAGCGATTTTGCCTACGAGCAGTACTTC. Based on the CDR3 plus reference TRBV2 and TRBJ2-7, the full variable domain is EPEVTQTPSHQVTQMGQEVILRCVPISNHLYFYWYRQILGQKVEFLVSFYNNEISEKSEIFDDQFSVERPDGSNFTLKIRSTKLEDSAMYFCASSPPSDFAYEQYFGPGTRLTVT.

In regard to this clone: The sample holds other DNA sequences that translate to the same CDR3. The rearrangement links TRBV2 to TRBJ2-7; D possibly corresponds to TRBD1 (6 bases). CDR3 length: 14 residues. V dropped 3 bases and J dropped 2 bases, with 11 bases sitting between them. The germline gives CDR1 SNHLY, CDR2 FYNNEI. The CDR3 sequence is CASSDWTETYEQYF. The CDR3 bases are TGTGCCAGCAGTGACTGGACAGAAACCTACGAGCAGTACTTC.

The chain carries TRBV27 and TRBJ1-2; D not resolved. The V end was cut by 4 bases, the J end by 7 bases, with 10 bases between. The CDR3 covers 12 residues. The germline CDR1 and CDR2 sequences are MNHEY and SMNVEV (reference sequence). This CDR3 is CASSSRGGGYTF. Written as DNA, the CDR3 is TGTGCCAGCAGTTCGAGAGGTGGTGGCTACACCTTC.

This clone was seen only once. The rearrangement links TRBV11-3 to TRBJ2-7; D may be TRBD2 (5 bases). Germline-derived CDR1 and CDR2 are SGHNT and YENEEA. Between the trimmed V and J ends, which lost 5 bases and 2 bases, there was a span of 13 bases. This CDR3 spans 14 amino acids. CDR3 nucleotides: TGTGCCAGCAGCCACCCCCTAGCAGCCTACGAGCAGTACTTC. Its translation: CASSHPLAAYEQYF.

This sequence joins TRBV12-5 and TRBJ2-3; 12 nucleotides agree with TRBD2. The CDR3 loop spans 18 amino acids. Germline CDR1 reads LGHNT; CDR2 reads FRNRAP. Trimming removed 6 bases from V and 0 bases from J; junction bases left unmatched: 10. The CDR3 region is CASGAGTSGQSSTDTQYF. In nucleotides, the CDR3 is TGTGCTAGTGGGGCCGGGACTAGCGGGCAATCTAGCACAGATACGCAGTATTTT.